Described below is a single T cell receptor (beta chain) sequence and its context. A few counts support this clone. The clone's antigen remains unknown. No quality values exist for individual bases; no much larger clone is one base distant. From a lookup of the germline V gene, CDR1 and CDR2 are MNHNS and SASEGT. The junction shows trimming of 4 bases on V and 5 bases on J, plus 9 bases between the germline ends. The CDR3 runs 13 residues from the cysteine to the phenylalanine. Just the 39-base CDR3 DNA is kept, in frame starting at base 1. A single peripheral blood draw of around 0.11 L on average was collected from each donor into heparinised tubes. Using a panel that included CD45RO, CCR7, CD25, CD127, CD95 and CD27, naive, central memory, regulatory and stem cell-like memory CD4+ T cells were sorted on a BD FACSAria II. Every sorted population had a purity above 95%. PBMCs were separated immediately by Lymphoprep density gradient centrifugation and were stained directly, without being cultured. So that batch effects would be minimized, each experiment stained and sorted samples in pairs, pairing one healthy donor with one patient.

This sample is part of a study of beta chain features in type 1 diabetes (dated by TCRdb to the late 2010s). About the investigation overall: Mean age, gender distribution, total cell number and subset yield did not differ between patients and healthy donors. Across all samples, 107,917,701 sorted cells were examined, and cell number per subset correlated strongly with RNA yield. The study compared the TCRB repertoires of sorted circulating CD4+ T cell subsets in recently diagnosed type 1 diabetes patients with those in matched healthy donors. Whereas all 28 donors provided naive and central memory subsets, regulatory and stem cell-like memory subsets were isolated from just 8 patients and roughly eight healthy donors. What the work shows at the level of the full study, not this receptor alone: Sequencing cDNA rather than genomic DNA could over-represent highly expressing activated cells, although activation and CD3 levels did not differ between groups. Naive, central memory and regulatory TCRB repertoires appeared more similar among patients than among healthy donors. In all four CD4+ subsets, TCRB CDR3 length was moderately but significantly shorter in type 1 diabetes patients. Shorter templates might be favored by PCR, yet because patient and control samples were amplified and corrected together, any such skew would affect both groups equally. Patients with type 1 diabetes made fewer insertions and deleted more nucleotides at VDJ recombination sites, implying thymic rearrangement abnormalities. Only small numbers of individuals were included in the HLA sub-analyses, which left unresolved whether HLA type had any influence on TCRB rearrangement.

All of the isolated RNA was reverse transcribed with the High Capacity cDNA Reverse Transcription Kit, so expressed TCRB transcripts were sequenced. Stem cell-like memory T cell samples underwent survey-depth immunoSEQ sequencing, averaging roughly 1 million total reads per sample. Sorted cells were lysed in RLT buffer, and RNA was extracted using DNase-treated RNeasy Micro or Mini kits according to cell number. To prevent cross-contamination, every cell subset was processed on its own, while patient and healthy donor samples were processed together. Using the immunoSEQ multiplex PCR, TCRB sequences were amplified from cDNA into 87-bp fragments spanning the CDR3 region. Sequencing of the amplicons was performed on the Illumina HiSeq platform. The paper's processing steps were these. PCR bias was corrected computationally using synthetic template baselines, and reads within Hamming distance 2 were collapsed, with unmergeable singletons discarded. Reads were aligned against IMGT to assign V, D and J genes, CDR3 length and insertions or deletions at six rearrangement sites. Within each subset, clonotype counts were normalized to sorted cell number, and only after that were true diversity and Gini coefficients computed with the tcR R package. The overlap coefficient, calculated on TCRB nucleotide sequences, was used to measure repertoire sharing. Not all clones reach the TCRdb copy of this immuneACCESS table, which keeps in-frame sequences only. Checked studies attribute under half of the gap to unresolved V genes and leave the rest unexplained. Clone size and the V and J calls come from that table; the DNA yielded D and trimming. Recorded for this sample are under 20,000 clones; about 50% of them occurred a single time. Approximately 0.44% of the sample goes to the ten largest clones.

Sequenced sample: stem cell memory CD4+ T cells from blood. The cell subset or site label here, explained by the study, means: stem cell-like memory CD4+ T cells. The receptor was derived from a young man in good health. Recombination linked TRBV6-1 to TRBJ2-1; TRBD1 is perhaps the D gene, given 6 matching bases. The CDR3 corresponds to CASSGQGHNEQFF. The nucleotides read TGTGCCAGCAGTGGCCAGGGGCACAATGAGCAGTTCTTC.